The entry that follows covers one T cell receptor (beta chain) sequence. The antigen is undetermined. The data were taken from a study of beta chain features in type 1 diabetes. Sequenced material consisted of expressed TCRB transcripts (all of the isolated RNA was reverse transcribed). The assay was immunoSEQ multiplex PCR, and TCRdb's table has in-frame clones only and misses some. The sample has over 650,000 clones, roughly an eighth seen once; the top ten hold 0.035% to 0.045%. The authors took one heparinised blood draw, averaging approximately 120 mL, from each donor. The CDR3 has 14 residues. V lost 5 bases and J 4 bases, leaving 15 bases between the germline ends. Germline lookup yields CDR1 MNHEY and CDR2 SVGAGI. General observations from the study: Among patients with Type 1 diabetes, TCRB CDR3s were moderately but significantly shorter in every one of the four CD4+ subsets. Individuals with type 1 diabetes displayed fewer insertions and more deletions at VDJ junctions.

The chain combines TRBV6-5 with TRBJ2-7; D unresolved. The sample comprised naive CD4+ T cells from blood. The receptor comes from a man younger than 30 with type 1 diabetes. CDR3 nucleotide sequence: TGTGCCAGCAGTCCCCGGCAGCGCCTTTACGAGCAGTACTTC. This translates into CASSPRQRLYEQYF.